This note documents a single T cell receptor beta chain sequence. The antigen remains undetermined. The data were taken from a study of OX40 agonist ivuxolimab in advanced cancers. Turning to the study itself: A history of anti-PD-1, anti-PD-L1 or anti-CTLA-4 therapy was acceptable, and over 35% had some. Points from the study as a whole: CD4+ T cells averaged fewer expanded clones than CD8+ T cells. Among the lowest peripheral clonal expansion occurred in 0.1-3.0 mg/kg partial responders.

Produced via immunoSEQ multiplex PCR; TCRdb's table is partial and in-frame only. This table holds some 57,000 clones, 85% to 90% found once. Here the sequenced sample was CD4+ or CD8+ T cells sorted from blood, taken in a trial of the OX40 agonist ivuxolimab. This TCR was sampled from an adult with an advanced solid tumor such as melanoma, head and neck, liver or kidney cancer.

The CDR3 loop is CAITERTGTYEQYF. As DNA, the CDR3 is TGTGCCATCACTGAACGGACAGGGACCTACGAGCAGTACTTC. The genes are TRBV10-3 and TRBJ2-7, with 8 bases fitting TRBD1. The V and J ends lost 7 bases and 2 bases, in that order; junction bases with no gene match: 7. Germline loops: CDR1 ENHRY, CDR2 SYGVKD. The CDR3 is 14 amino acids.